This paragraph reports one T cell receptor (beta chain). Its antigen target is currently unknown. There are no base qualities to consult, and no much larger clone falls within one base. The sample is drawn from a study of T-cell memory formation after mild COVID-19 (dated by TCRdb to about 2021). Some background on the complete study: TCR sequence clusters from the two donors were largely donor specific. The cohort was made up of two young adult volunteers, one female and one male, who were previously healthy. T-cell clones expanding and contracting after mild COVID-19 in a couple of donors were tracked by longitudinal TCRalpha and TCRbeta repertoire sequencing.

CDR1 and CDR2 (DFQATT, SNEGSKA) derive from the germline V gene (reference sequence). V ends up 4 bases short and J 0 bases short, with an unmatched junction base count of 20. Inclusive of the bounding cysteine and phenylalanine, the CDR3 is 21 residues long. Here the CDR3 DNA is all that survives: 63 bases in frame from base 1. This sample was sequenced with an Illumina NovaSeq 6000. Using 5'RACE with constant-segment primers, TCRalpha and TCRbeta cDNA libraries were constructed, with sample barcodes and unique molecular identifiers added in the process. Trizol reagent was used to extract RNA from every sample. Library amplification was performed in two PCR steps, and a second sample barcode and Illumina TruSeq adapters were introduced in the second step. The libraries were sequenced on an Illumina NovaSeq using 2 x 150 bp paired-end reads. The study's own analysis went as follows. Demultiplexing of reads and collapsing into UMI-guided consensus sequences were performed with migec v1.2.7. Using mixcr v2.1.11, the UMI consensuses were aligned to TRA and TRB V and J templates and assembled into clonotypes. Expanded or contracted clonotypes were those called significant by both edgeR and NoisET, with noise models trained on biological replicates. For edgeR calls, the cutoffs were a false discovery rate-adjusted p below 0.01 and a log2 fold-change threshold of 1. As an exploratory analysis of dynamics, PCA with hierarchical clustering was applied to max-normalized trajectories of the 1000 most abundant clonotypes. Separately sequenced CD4+ and CD8+ repertoires were used to assign a CD4 or CD8 phenotype to each responding clone. TCRdb trimmed the raw reads at Q25, called clones with MiXCR and kept productive beta chains. For every CDR3 protein sequence, its rows merge into one entry that carries the most common genes and DNA. These V and J calls rely on TCRdb rather than the paper's analysis. The sample records some 410,000 distinct CDR3 sequences, less than 25% of which are singletons. The top ten hold roughly 13% of the sample.

PBMCs were isolated by Ficoll-Paque density gradient centrifugation. The investigation overall reported the following: SARS-CoV-2 specificity was not confirmed for the second-wave clones peaking on day 37. Balanced CD4/CD8 phenotypes were observed for clones contracting from day 15 to 85, whereas a bias towards CD4+ was observed for a second wave of clones expanding from day 15 to 37. The study covered only two mild cases, and larger cohorts including severe cases with pre-infection samples were considered necessary. Some responding clones were detected in pre-infection memory, which suggested that pre-existing cross-reactive memory T cells had joined the SARS-CoV-2 response. Contracting CD4+ clones were located mainly in the CM and EM memory subsets, whereas CD8+ clones were found to be enriched in EMRA.

The sequencing input was PBMCs or a T cell subset sorted from them (not recorded which). The chain employs TRBV20-1 and TRBJ2-4; 11 central nucleotides agree with TRBD1. The sequence came from an adult woman who had mild COVID-19 (a few samples of this study predate the infection). The sample titles of this study are shuffled in the database, so cell type and time point are left out; the donor was told from shared clones. The bases read TGCAGTGCTACAGCCCCTACCCGGACAGGGGGCGCAGGAGTAGCCAAAAACATTCAGTACTTC. It codes for CSATAPTRTGGAGVAKNIQYF.